A single T cell receptor beta chain is shown here with its context. There is no known antigen for this receptor. Per-nucleotide qualities are absent, and no much larger clonotype sits a single base away. The CDR1 and CDR2 encoded by the germline V gene are SGHVS and FQNEAQ. The cysteine opens and the phenylalanine closes a CDR3 of 14 amino acids. Only the CDR3 portion is preserved as DNA: 42 bases, with reading frame beginning at the first base. V is clipped by 8 bases and J by 0 bases, and the sequence between their germline boundaries is 10 bases long. Healthy HIV-negative adults with no recently reported acute infections or vaccinations were included as donors. All donors were Caucasian adults living in Nashville, Tennessee, USA. CD4+ T cells were enriched through magnetic negative selection, after which naive cells were positively selected on CD45RA and the remaining negative fraction served as the memory subset. After blood collection by leukapheresis, PBMCs were isolated using Ficoll-Histopaque density gradient centrifugation and then cryopreserved in the vapor phase of liquid nitrogen. Analytical flow cytometry was used to check the purity and quantity of each magnetically sorted T cell population. Genomic DNA was isolated from every sorted fraction and measured by UV absorbance on a Nanodrop 2000c.

The sample comes from a study of shared clonotypes between healthy human individuals (dated by TCRdb to 2018 to 2020). Background for the entire study: The cohort comprised a couple of women and a few men aged 18 to 49 years. For each donor, CD4 naive and CD4 memory were each given three plates, CD8 naive was given two plates, and CD8 memory was given one plate. Blood TCR repertoires of 5 or 6 healthy adults were deeply sequenced to estimate repertoire size and the extent of clonotype sharing between individuals. Different laboratories and diverse techniques were used to prepare libraries and sequence TCR repertoires, to increase sequencing depth and limit assay-specific biases. Leukapheresis yielded between about 0.8 and 8.9 billion PBMCs per donor. Study-level results and caveats: Sampling was limited to blood, and TCR repertoires in tissue likely differ from TCR repertoires in blood. Rarefaction of sorted-subset datasets indicated incomplete sequencing despite the large sequencing depth. Naive subsets generally had larger estimated clonotype richness than memory subsets did. Compared with non-shared clonotypes, clonotypes shared by all four sorted-subset donors had higher generation probabilities. Approximately 4.8% of naive CD4, 3.5% of naive CD8, roughly 2.4% of memory CD4, and roughly 0.4% of memory CD8 clonotypes were shared across a handful of donors. The genetic and exposure-history diversity represented was limited by the small number of donors. Pairwise subsampling led to the expectation that sequencing depth would affect the degree of clonotype sharing among donors.

Using the deep immunoSEQ assay, multiplex PCR amplified TCR CDR3 regions from genomic DNA. Extracted genomic DNA from each cell subset was spread evenly across all wells of several immunoSEQ 96-well plates, with each plate serving as a replicate. For sorted subsets, roughly 200 ng of genomic DNA, equivalent to some 33,000 T cell genomes, went into each replicate PCR. The purified libraries were quantified using a Qubit 3.0 fluorometer, sized with a Bioanalyzer 2100, and then quantified again using the KAPA Library Quantification kit. A separate single-read 150-cycle Illumina NextSeq 550 flow cell was used to sequence each immunoSEQ 96-well plate. The source study handled its data this way. Because only junctional sequences without quality scores were contained in the immunoSEQ output, filtering matching that applied to full-length reads could not be performed. To assign V/J genes and CDR3, sequences were annotated using PyIR, a Python wrapper for IgBLAST v1.9, with IMGT germline references. Reads were removed for weak V/J assignments (E-value above 1e-6), missing CDR3, stop codons, out-of-frame junctions, or ambiguous translated residues. V3J clonotypes were defined as sequences sharing an identical inferred V gene, J gene, and CDR3 amino acid sequence. To compute the percentage overlap between repertoires, the number of shared unique clonotypes was divided by the size of the smaller repertoire. RTK rarefaction, the Chao1 estimator, and Recon v2.1 estimates of unobserved clonotypes were used to assess repertoire richness. Generation probabilities for all TCRbeta clonotypes obtained by the gDNA method from a few donors were computed using OLGA. Sourced from immuneACCESS, this table was stored by TCRdb with only in-frame sequences that have V and J called. A share of the clones is absent; for the studies checked, an unresolved V gene accounts for under half, and the remainder has no known explanation. From that table come the V and J calls and clone size; the DNA was used to work out D and trimming. The sample profile shows some 1,600,000 clones; around 98% of them were found once. Of the sample, approximately 0.45% is held by the ten largest clones.

This TCR was sampled from a man between 25 and 39 years old in good health. Sequenced sample: naive CD4+ T cells sorted from blood. The cell subset or site label for this specimen denotes: CD45RA+ positively selected. The chain couples TRBV7-8 to TRBJ2-2; tentative D gene TRBD1, with 5 bases matching. The nucleotides are TGTGCCAGCGCCGGACACACGAACACCGGGGAGCTGTTTTTT. Translated, this gives CASAGHTNTGELFF.